Listed below are T cell receptor beta chains from one sample, sequenced in a study of blood T cell repertoires in COVID-19. The assay was immunoSEQ multiplex PCR, and TCRdb's table has in-frame clones only and misses some. The sample holds approximately 98,000 clones; 80% to 90% are singletons and the top ten take 2% to 3%. The sequenced sample consisted of peripheral blood. Receptors originate from a human donor in a cohort sampled during active COVID-19. CDR3s include the opening cysteine and the closing phenylalanine or tryptophan. D genes are given only for firm matches. The size field is filled for only some rows; it gives once, few, many or a size class.

clone_size: .
d_call: TRBD1
v_call: TRBV4-1
j_call: TRBJ2-6
cdr3_aa: CASSHPGTGTFGANVLTF
cdr3_nt: TGCGCCAGCAGCCATCCCGGGACAGGGACCTTCGGGGCCAACGTCCTGACTTTC

clone_size: .
d_call: TRBD1
v_call: TRBV11-3
j_call: TRBJ2-7
cdr3_aa: CASSYRQGLSYEQYF
cdr3_nt: TGTGCCAGCAGTTACAGACAGGGATTATCCTACGAGCAGTACTTC

clone_size: .
d_call: .
v_call: TRBV6-6
j_call: TRBJ2-7
cdr3_aa: CASSYSRHRIPYEQYF
cdr3_nt: TGTGCCAGCAGTTACTCGAGGCACAGGATACCCTACGAGCAGTACTTC

clone_size: .
d_call: TRBD2
v_call: TRBV6-6
j_call: TRBJ2-1
cdr3_aa: CASSSPAGGPGEQFF
cdr3_nt: TGTGCCAGCAGTTCGCCAGCGGGGGGGCCCGGAGAGCAGTTCTTC

clone_size: .
d_call: .
v_call: TRBV7-8
j_call: TRBJ2-1
cdr3_aa: CASSSSVGEAGHEQFF
cdr3_nt: TGTGCCAGCAGCTCGTCCGTAGGCGAGGCTGGCCATGAGCAGTTCTTC

clone_size: few
d_call: TRBD1
v_call: TRBV6-6
j_call: TRBJ1-2
cdr3_aa: CASSYSGGQGSGYTF
cdr3_nt: TGTGCCAGCAGTTACTCGGGGGGACAGGGGTCTGGCTACACCTTC

clone_size: few
d_call: .
v_call: TRBV14
j_call: TRBJ1-6
cdr3_aa: CASSQVSSVSPLHF
cdr3_nt: TGTGCCAGCAGCCAGGTGTCTTCAGTTTCACCCCTCCACTTT

clone_size: .
d_call: TRBD1
v_call: TRBV6-5
j_call: TRBJ1-1
cdr3_aa: CASSQANRGTEAFF
cdr3_nt: TGTGCCAGCAGCCAAGCGAACAGGGGTACTGAAGCTTTCTTT

clone_size: .
d_call: .
v_call: TRBV2
j_call: TRBJ1-1
cdr3_aa: CASSAPAGNTEAFF
cdr3_nt: TGTGCCAGCAGCGCCCCGGCAGGGAACACTGAAGCTTTCTTT

clone_size: .
d_call: .
v_call: TRBV11-2
j_call: TRBJ1-1
cdr3_aa: CASSLRYRSSDTEAFF
cdr3_nt: TGTGCCAGCAGCCTGAGGTACAGGTCGTCGGACACTGAAGCTTTCTTT

clone_size: once
d_call: .
v_call: TRBV29-1
j_call: TRBJ1-1
cdr3_aa: CSVYYRANTEAFF
cdr3_nt: TGCAGCGTTTACTACAGGGCGAACACTGAAGCTTTCTTT

clone_size: .
d_call: .
v_call: TRBV14
j_call: TRBJ2-3
cdr3_aa: CASRTTGSLTDTQYF
cdr3_nt: TGTGCCAGCCGAACAACAGGGTCTTTAACAGATACGCAGTATTTT

clone_size: .
d_call: TRBD1
v_call: TRBV7-8
j_call: TRBJ1-5
cdr3_aa: CASSPRGTILNQPQHF
cdr3_nt: TGTGCCAGCAGCCCCAGGGGGACGATTCTTAATCAGCCCCAGCATTTT

clone_size: .
d_call: TRBD1
v_call: TRBV7-9
j_call: TRBJ2-3
cdr3_aa: CASSLVQGAQDTQYF
cdr3_nt: TGTGCCAGCAGCTTAGTGCAGGGGGCCCAAGATACGCAGTATTTT

clone_size: once
d_call: TRBD2
v_call: TRBV4-1
j_call: TRBJ2-7
cdr3_aa: CASSISGGYEQYF
cdr3_nt: TGCGCCAGCAGCATTAGCGGGGGGTACGAGCAGTACTTC

clone_size: .
d_call: .
v_call: TRBV27
j_call: TRBJ2-5
cdr3_aa: CASSLKSHQETQYF
cdr3_nt: TGTGCCAGCAGTTTAAAGAGCCACCAAGAGACCCAGTACTTC

clone_size: .
d_call: .
v_call: TRBV5-1
j_call: TRBJ1-2
cdr3_aa: CASSMDLTTEGCTF
cdr3_nt: TGCGCCAGCAGCATGGACCTGACAACCGAGGGATGCACCTTC

clone_size: .
d_call: TRBD2
v_call: TRBV4-1
j_call: TRBJ2-5
cdr3_aa: CASSQVSGGAGETQYF
cdr3_nt: TGCGCCAGCAGCCAAGTGAGCGGGGGGGCCGGGGAGACCCAGTACTTC

clone_size: .
d_call: .
v_call: TRBV3-1/TRBV3-2
j_call: TRBJ2-1
cdr3_aa: CASSHGGASGGSYNEQFF
cdr3_nt: TGTGCCAGCAGCCATGGCGGAGCCAGCGGCGGCTCCTACAATGAGCAGTTCTTC

clone_size: .
d_call: .
v_call: TRBV28
j_call: TRBJ2-7
cdr3_aa: CASSLSTPYEQYF
cdr3_nt: TGTGCCAGCAGTTTGAGCACCCCCTACGAGCAGTACTTC

clone_size: .
d_call: TRBD2
v_call: TRBV9
j_call: TRBJ2-1
cdr3_aa: CASSAPRAGGVYNEQFF
cdr3_nt: TGTGCCAGCAGCGCCCCCCGGGCGGGGGGCGTTTACAATGAGCAGTTCTTC

clone_size: .
d_call: TRBD2
v_call: TRBV7-2
j_call: TRBJ2-3
cdr3_aa: CASSASSGRADTDTQYF
cdr3_nt: TGTGCCAGCAGCGCCTCTAGCGGGAGGGCCGATACAGATACGCAGTATTTT

clone_size: .
d_call: .
v_call: TRBV5-6
j_call: TRBJ2-1
cdr3_aa: CASSLLDNEQFF
cdr3_nt: TGTGCCAGCAGCTTGCTAGACAATGAGCAGTTCTTC

clone_size: .
d_call: TRBD2
v_call: TRBV9
j_call: TRBJ2-1
cdr3_aa: CASSLPLAGGYNEQFF
cdr3_nt: TGTGCCAGCAGCCTACCCCTAGCGGGGGGGTACAATGAGCAGTTCTTC

clone_size: .
d_call: TRBD2
v_call: TRBV29-1
j_call: TRBJ2-1
cdr3_aa: CSVARTSGNNEQFF
cdr3_nt: TGCAGCGTTGCCAGGACTAGCGGTAACAATGAGCAGTTCTTC

clone_size: .
d_call: .
v_call: TRBV2
j_call: TRBJ1-1
cdr3_aa: CASKFGPNTEAFF
cdr3_nt: TGTGCCAGCAAATTTGGCCCGAACACTGAAGCTTTCTTT

clone_size: .
d_call: .
v_call: TRBV2
j_call: TRBJ2-6
cdr3_aa: CASKMGLTGSPTGANVLTF
cdr3_nt: TGTGCCAGCAAGATGGGTTTAACAGGGTCACCAACCGGGGCCAACGTCCTGACTTTC

clone_size: once
d_call: TRBD2
v_call: TRBV7-9
j_call: TRBJ2-3
cdr3_aa: CASRSGRGTDTQYF
cdr3_nt: TGTGCCAGCCGCAGCGGGAGAGGCACAGATACGCAGTATTTT

clone_size: .
d_call: TRBD1
v_call: TRBV5-1
j_call: TRBJ1-4
cdr3_aa: CASRQGPSNEKLFF
cdr3_nt: TGCGCCAGCAGACAGGGGCCATCAAATGAAAAACTGTTTTTT

clone_size: .
d_call: TRBD2
v_call: TRBV11-2
j_call: TRBJ2-1
cdr3_aa: CASSLGVAGHQEGWHEQFF
cdr3_nt: TGTGCCAGCAGCTTAGGGGTAGCGGGACACCAGGAGGGTTGGCATGAGCAGTTCTTC

clone_size: .
d_call: .
v_call: TRBV6-1
j_call: TRBJ2-2
cdr3_aa: CASSEHRANTGELFF
cdr3_nt: TGTGCCAGCAGTGAGCACAGGGCGAACACCGGGGAGCTGTTTTTT

clone_size: .
d_call: .
v_call: TRBV12-3/TRBV12-4
j_call: TRBJ1-4
cdr3_aa: CASRPLNMEKLFF
cdr3_nt: TGTGCCAGCAGACCCCTCAACATGGAAAAACTGTTTTTT

clone_size: few
d_call: .
v_call: TRBV28
j_call: TRBJ1-5
cdr3_aa: CAGSIQSGRNQPQHF
cdr3_nt: TGTGCCGGCTCAATTCAGTCAGGGAGGAATCAGCCCCAGCATTTT

clone_size: once
d_call: TRBD2
v_call: TRBV4-1
j_call: TRBJ2-7
cdr3_aa: CASSQAPSGPYEQYF
cdr3_nt: TGCGCCAGCAGCCAAGCTCCTAGCGGACCCTATGAGCAGTACTTC

clone_size: .
d_call: TRBD2
v_call: TRBV28
j_call: TRBJ2-1
cdr3_aa: CASTRGWVAGEDEQFF
cdr3_nt: TGTGCCAGCACCCGAGGGTGGGTAGCGGGGGAGGATGAGCAGTTCTTC

clone_size: .
d_call: TRBD1
v_call: TRBV6-6
j_call: TRBJ2-7
cdr3_aa: CASRGDRDRGGEQYF
cdr3_nt: TGTGCCAGCAGGGGGGACCGGGACAGGGGAGGCGAGCAGTACTTC

clone_size: few
d_call: TRBD2
v_call: TRBV25-1
j_call: TRBJ2-1
cdr3_aa: CASSHSGGAGDEQFF
cdr3_nt: TGTGCCAGCAGTCATAGCGGGGGGGCCGGCGATGAGCAGTTCTTC

clone_size: .
d_call: TRBD1
v_call: TRBV7-9
j_call: TRBJ1-2
cdr3_aa: CASSLEGQGTYGYTF
cdr3_nt: TGTGCCAGCAGCTTAGAAGGACAGGGGACCTATGGCTACACCTTC

clone_size: once
d_call: .
v_call: TRBV28
j_call: TRBJ1-6
cdr3_aa: CASSLVNYNSPLHF
cdr3_nt: TGTGCCAGCAGTTTAGTAAACTATAATTCACCCCTCCACTTT

clone_size: .
d_call: .
v_call: TRBV19
j_call: TRBJ1-1
cdr3_aa: CASGGGSEAFF
cdr3_nt: TGTGCCAGTGGAGGAGGGTCTGAAGCTTTCTTT

clone_size: .
d_call: TRBD1
v_call: TRBV14
j_call: TRBJ2-7
cdr3_aa: CASSQGVSGQTSYEQYF
cdr3_nt: TGTGCCAGCAGCCAAGGTGTCTCGGGACAGACCTCCTACGAGCAGTACTTC

clone_size: .
d_call: .
v_call: TRBV7-9
j_call: TRBJ2-7
cdr3_aa: CASSFGTLTYEQYF
cdr3_nt: TGTGCCAGCAGCTTCGGGACACTTACCTACGAGCAGTACTTC

clone_size: .
d_call: TRBD1
v_call: TRBV7-8
j_call: TRBJ2-7
cdr3_aa: CASSRTGIYEQYF
cdr3_nt: TGTGCCAGCAGCCGGACAGGGATCTACGAGCAGTACTTC

clone_size: .
d_call: .
v_call: TRBV9
j_call: TRBJ2-2
cdr3_aa: CASSVDSKNTGELFF
cdr3_nt: TGTGCCAGCAGCGTAGACAGCAAGAACACCGGGGAGCTGTTTTTT

clone_size: .
d_call: TRBD2
v_call: TRBV19
j_call: TRBJ2-1
cdr3_aa: CASTWLAGGSNEQFF
cdr3_nt: TGTGCCAGTACCTGGCTAGCGGGGGGTTCCAATGAGCAGTTCTTC

clone_size: .
d_call: TRBD2
v_call: TRBV5-4
j_call: TRBJ2-1
cdr3_aa: CASSLELAGNEQFF
cdr3_nt: TGTGCCAGCAGCTTGGAACTAGCGGGCAATGAGCAGTTCTTC

clone_size: few
d_call: .
v_call: TRBV6-5
j_call: TRBJ1-1
cdr3_aa: CASSYGQDTEAFF
cdr3_nt: TGTGCCAGCAGTTACGGGCAGGACACTGAAGCTTTCTTT

clone_size: .
d_call: .
v_call: TRBV6-5
j_call: TRBJ1-2
cdr3_aa: CASRATEDQGYTF
cdr3_nt: TGTGCCAGCAGGGCGACAGAAGATCAAGGCTACACCTTC

clone_size: once
d_call: TRBD1
v_call: TRBV7-9
j_call: TRBJ2-5
cdr3_aa: CASSLPGQGETQYF
cdr3_nt: TGTGCCAGCAGCTTACCGGGACAGGGAGAGACCCAGTACTTC

clone_size: .
d_call: TRBD2
v_call: TRBV19
j_call: TRBJ2-7
cdr3_aa: CASSLAGGSYEQYF
cdr3_nt: TGTGCCAGTTCCCTAGCGGGAGGCTCCTACGAGCAGTACTTC

clone_size: .
d_call: .
v_call: TRBV7-8
j_call: TRBJ2-1
cdr3_aa: CASSTVGGREDEQFF
cdr3_nt: TGTGCCAGCAGCACCGTGGGGGGGCGCGAAGATGAGCAGTTCTTC

clone_size: few
d_call: TRBD1
v_call: TRBV7-9
j_call: TRBJ1-4
cdr3_aa: CASSTSRTGGFNEKLFF
cdr3_nt: TGTGCCAGCAGCACCAGTCGGACAGGGGGCTTTAATGAAAAACTGTTTTTT

clone_size: .
d_call: TRBD2
v_call: TRBV7-9
j_call: TRBJ2-1
cdr3_aa: CASPAGEGFLEYNEQFF
cdr3_nt: TGTGCCAGCCCAGCGGGGGAGGGTTTTCTTGAATACAATGAGCAGTTCTTC

clone_size: .
d_call: TRBD1
v_call: TRBV29-1
j_call: TRBJ1-2
cdr3_aa: CSGGDRAGYTF
cdr3_nt: TGCAGCGGTGGGGACAGGGCTGGCTACACCTTC

clone_size: .
d_call: .
v_call: TRBV12-3/TRBV12-4
j_call: TRBJ1-2
cdr3_aa: CASSTDRRNGYTF
cdr3_nt: TGTGCCAGCAGCACCGACAGGCGAAATGGCTACACCTTC